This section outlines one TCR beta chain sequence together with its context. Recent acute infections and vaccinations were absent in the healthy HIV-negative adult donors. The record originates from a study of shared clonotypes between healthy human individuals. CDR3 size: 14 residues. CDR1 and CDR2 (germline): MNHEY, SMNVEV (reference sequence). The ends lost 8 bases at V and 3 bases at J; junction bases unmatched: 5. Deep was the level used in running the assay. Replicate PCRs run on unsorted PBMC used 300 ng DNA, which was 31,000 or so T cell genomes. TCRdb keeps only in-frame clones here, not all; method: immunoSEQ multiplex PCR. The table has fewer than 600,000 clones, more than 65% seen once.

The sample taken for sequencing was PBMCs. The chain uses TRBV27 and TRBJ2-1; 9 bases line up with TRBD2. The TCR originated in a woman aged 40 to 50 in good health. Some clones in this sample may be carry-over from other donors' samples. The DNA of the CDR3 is TGTGCCAGCGGGGGACTAGCACACTACAATGAGCAGTTCTTC. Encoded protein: CASGGLAHYNEQFF.